This T cell receptor beta chain was sequenced in a study of blood T cell repertoires in COVID-19. Measured with immunoSEQ multiplex PCR; TCRdb has only the in-frame clones, and not every one. The table shows 250,000 to 300,000 clones, with roughly four fifths occurring only once. This CDR3 comprises 15 residues. Germline assignment: CDR1 SGDLS and CDR2 YYNGEE. V gave up 2 bases and J gave up 4 bases; unmatched junction bases: 7. The specimen sequenced was PBMCs or T cells enriched from blood (not recorded which). The TCR sequence derives from a man between 35 and 55 years old who had been exposed to COVID-19. The chain uses TRBV9 and TRBJ1-2, with 8 bases aligning to TRBD1. The CDR3 is CASSVDREQLYGYTF. CDR3 bases: TGTGCCAGCAGCGTGGACAGGGAGCAACTCTATGGCTACACCTTC.